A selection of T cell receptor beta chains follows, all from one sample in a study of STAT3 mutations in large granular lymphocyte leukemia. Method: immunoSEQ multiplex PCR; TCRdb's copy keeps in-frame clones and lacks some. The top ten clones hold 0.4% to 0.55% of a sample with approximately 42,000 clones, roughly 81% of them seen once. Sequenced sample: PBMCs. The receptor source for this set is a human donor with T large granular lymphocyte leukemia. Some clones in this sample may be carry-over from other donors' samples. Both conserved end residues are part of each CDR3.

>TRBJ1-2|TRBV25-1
CASSLSGDGYTF
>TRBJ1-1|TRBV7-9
CASSSPGTGGPEAFF
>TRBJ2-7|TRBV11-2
CASSLEAPLSYEQYF
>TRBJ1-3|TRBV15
CATSSEGVSGNTIYF
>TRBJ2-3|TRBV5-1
CASSPRLATDTQYF
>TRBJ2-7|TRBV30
CAWTNLNGEQYF
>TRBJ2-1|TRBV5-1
CASSLLQGGNEQFF
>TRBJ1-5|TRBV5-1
CASSLEGFLNQPQHF
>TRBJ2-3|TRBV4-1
CASSLSGTGFSDTQYF
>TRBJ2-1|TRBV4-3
CASSQVRTLEQFF
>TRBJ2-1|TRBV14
CASKDRGPYNEQFF
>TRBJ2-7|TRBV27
CASSYFSGQGYEQYF
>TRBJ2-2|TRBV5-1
CASSPTSLPLNTGELFF
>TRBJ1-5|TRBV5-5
CASSPDRGTYQPQHF
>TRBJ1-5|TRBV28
CASSVGGLNQPQHF
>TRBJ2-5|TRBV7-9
CASSGIAGGRQETQYF
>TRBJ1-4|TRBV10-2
CASSAPGQRLFF
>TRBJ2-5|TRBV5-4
CASSLEAGDQETQYF
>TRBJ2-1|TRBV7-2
CASRGPSEQFF
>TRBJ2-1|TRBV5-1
CASSSGQGLLNEQFF
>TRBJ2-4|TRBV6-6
CASSYGTDKNIQYF
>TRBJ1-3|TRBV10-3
CAIRGDFSGNTIYF
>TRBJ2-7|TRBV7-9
CASMGEADEQYF
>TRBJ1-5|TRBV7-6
CASSKGQGYQPQHF
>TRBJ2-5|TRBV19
CASSPGLGGQETQYF